The 2 T cell receptor beta chains reported below all come from one sample, sequenced in a study of blood T cell repertoires in COVID-19. Assay used: immunoSEQ multiplex PCR; TCRdb lists only in-frame clones, some missing. The repertoire has 250,000 or so clones, 88% of them found once; the top ten carry 1.2% to 1.5%. Sequencing input: peripheral blood. Receptor source: a man aged 80 or over with acute or convalescent COVID-19.

The chain employs TRBV9 and TRBJ2-3; perhaps TRBD1 as D (5 bases). The V and J ends lost 0 bases and 0 bases respectively, with 8 bases between them. Germline CDR1 is SGDLS and CDR2 is YYNGEE. The CDR3 consists of 15 residues. The CDR3 loop is CASSVGGASTDTQYF. CDR3 DNA: TGTGCCAGCAGCGTAGGTGGGGCTAGCACAGATACGCAGTATTTT.

The chain has TRBV7-8 and TRBJ1-5; D gene unclear. There are 15 residues in the CDR3. Trimming stripped 4 bases from V and 2 bases from J, with 12 bases between. In germline, CDR1 is SGHVS, CDR2 FQNEAQ. The CDR3 DNA is TGTGCCAGCAGCTCTGGACTTATCGGCAATCAGCCCCAGCATTTT. This codes for CASSSGLIGNQPQHF.